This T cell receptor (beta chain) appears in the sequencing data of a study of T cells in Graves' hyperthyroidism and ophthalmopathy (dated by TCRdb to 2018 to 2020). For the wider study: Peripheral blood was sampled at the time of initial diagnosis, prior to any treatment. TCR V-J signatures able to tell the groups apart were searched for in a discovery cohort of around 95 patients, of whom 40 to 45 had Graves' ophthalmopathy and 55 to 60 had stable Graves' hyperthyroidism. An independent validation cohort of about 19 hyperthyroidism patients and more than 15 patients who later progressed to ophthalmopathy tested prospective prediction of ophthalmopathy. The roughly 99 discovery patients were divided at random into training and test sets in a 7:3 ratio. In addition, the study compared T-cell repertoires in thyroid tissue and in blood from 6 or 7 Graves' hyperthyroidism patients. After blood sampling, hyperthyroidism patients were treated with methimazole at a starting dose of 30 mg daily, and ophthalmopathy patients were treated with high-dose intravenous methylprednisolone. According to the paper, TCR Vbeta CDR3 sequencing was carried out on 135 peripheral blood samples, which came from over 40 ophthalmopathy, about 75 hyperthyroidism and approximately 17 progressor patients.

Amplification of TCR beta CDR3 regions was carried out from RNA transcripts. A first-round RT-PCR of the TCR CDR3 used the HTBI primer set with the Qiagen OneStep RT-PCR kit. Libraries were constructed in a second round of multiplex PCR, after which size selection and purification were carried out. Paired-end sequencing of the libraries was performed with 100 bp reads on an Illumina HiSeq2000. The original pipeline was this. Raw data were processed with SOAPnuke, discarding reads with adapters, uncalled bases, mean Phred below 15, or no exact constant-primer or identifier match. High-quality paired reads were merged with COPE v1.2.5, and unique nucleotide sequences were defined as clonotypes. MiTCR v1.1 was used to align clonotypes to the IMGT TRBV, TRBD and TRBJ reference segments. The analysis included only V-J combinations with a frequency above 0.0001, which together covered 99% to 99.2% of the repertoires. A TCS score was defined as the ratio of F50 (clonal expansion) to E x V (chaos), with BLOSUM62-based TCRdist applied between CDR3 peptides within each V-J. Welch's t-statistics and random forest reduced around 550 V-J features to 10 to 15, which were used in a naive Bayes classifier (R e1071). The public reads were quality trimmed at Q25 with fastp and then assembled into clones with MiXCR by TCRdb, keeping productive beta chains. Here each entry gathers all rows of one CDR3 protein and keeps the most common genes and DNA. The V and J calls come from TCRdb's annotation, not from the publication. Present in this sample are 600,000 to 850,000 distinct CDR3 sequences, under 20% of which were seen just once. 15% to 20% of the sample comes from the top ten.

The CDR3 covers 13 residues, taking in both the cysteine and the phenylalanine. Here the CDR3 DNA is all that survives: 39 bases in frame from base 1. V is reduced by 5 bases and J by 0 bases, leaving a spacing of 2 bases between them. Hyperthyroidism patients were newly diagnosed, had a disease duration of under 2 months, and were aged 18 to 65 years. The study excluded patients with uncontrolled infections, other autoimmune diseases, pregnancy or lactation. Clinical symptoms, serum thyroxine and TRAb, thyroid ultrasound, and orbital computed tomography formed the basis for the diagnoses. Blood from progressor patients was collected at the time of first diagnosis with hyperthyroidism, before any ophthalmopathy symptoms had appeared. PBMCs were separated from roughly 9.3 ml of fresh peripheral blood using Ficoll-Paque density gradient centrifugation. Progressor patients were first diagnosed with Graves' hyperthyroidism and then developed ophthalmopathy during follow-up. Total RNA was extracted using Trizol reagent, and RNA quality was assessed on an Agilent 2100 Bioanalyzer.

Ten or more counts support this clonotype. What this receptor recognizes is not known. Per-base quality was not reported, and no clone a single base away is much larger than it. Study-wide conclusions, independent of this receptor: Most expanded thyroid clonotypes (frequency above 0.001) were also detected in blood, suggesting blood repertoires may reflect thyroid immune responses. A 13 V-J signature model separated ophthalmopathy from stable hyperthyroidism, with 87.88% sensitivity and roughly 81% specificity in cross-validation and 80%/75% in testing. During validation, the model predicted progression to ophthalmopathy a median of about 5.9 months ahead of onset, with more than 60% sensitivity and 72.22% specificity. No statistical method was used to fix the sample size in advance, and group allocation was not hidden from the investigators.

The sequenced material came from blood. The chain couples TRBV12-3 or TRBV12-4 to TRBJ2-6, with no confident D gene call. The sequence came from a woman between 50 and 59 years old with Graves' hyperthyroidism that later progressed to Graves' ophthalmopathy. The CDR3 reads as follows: CASSTSGANVLTF. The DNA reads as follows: TGTGCCAGCAGTACCTCTGGGGCCAACGTCCTGACTTTC.